The sequence of this T cell receptor beta chain was determined in a study of spatial heterogeneity in lung cancer (dated by TCRdb to between 2017 and 2020). Looking at the study overall: More beta-chain than alpha-chain transcripts were consistently detected, likely reflecting higher beta-chain transcript abundance. The study quantitatively compared TCR alpha and beta repertoires across multiple tumor regions, matched nontumor lung and blood in non-small cell lung cancer. A strong correlation was found between TCR transcript counts in tumor regions and a T cell transcriptional module score from matched bulk RNA-seq. The study linked features of the TCR repertoire to counts of nonsynonymous mutations, which were determined by whole-exome sequencing of tumor tissue. In the raw uncorrected reads, each unique combination of TCR and UMI appeared more than ten times on average. Both alpha and beta chains were TCR-sequenced in fewer than 250 tumor regions, fewer than 80 matched nontumor lung samples and around 54 PBMC samples obtained at surgery. General study outcomes and caveats: Confirming at a functional level the hypothesis that regional TCRs recognize regional mutations was considered to require additional single-cell paired TCR alpha and beta sequencing. Estimated TCR-seq coverage of tumor T cells was only about 7.2% for alpha chains and 13% for beta chains. The tumor nonsynonymous mutation count correlated with the number of expanded intratumoral alpha and beta TCRs. Counts of ubiquitous and regional expanded TCRs correlated with counts of ubiquitous and regional nonsynonymous mutations, respectively.

The library was prepared using 5' RACE. Sequencing relied on a NextSeq 500. The TCR library protocol attached a unique molecular identifier to each TCR cDNA molecule to allow correction of PCR and sequencing errors. The original pipeline was this. Decombinator tools were used for TCR identification, UMI-based error correction and CDR3 extraction. Expanded TCRs were defined as those above a frequency of 2 per 1,000, corresponding to the top 1% of the tumor frequency distribution. Expanded tumor TCRs were classed as regional if statistically deemed absent (corrected P<0.05) from at least one tumor region, otherwise ubiquitous. Rényi diversity was computed with the R vegan package after subsampling each repertoire 100 times to 5,000 TCRs. CDR3 similarity networks were constructed using string-kernel similarity of amino acid triplets, with links drawn between CDR3s whose pairwise similarity was above 0.82. The public sequencing data were trimmed at Q25 with fastp and processed into clonotypes with MiXCR by TCRdb, which kept only in-frame beta chains. Identical CDR3 protein sequences are pooled into one entry, listed with their most common genes and DNA. The V and J calls reflect TCRdb's pipeline rather than the authors' work. The sample includes some 2,400 distinct CDR3 sequences, with 6.5% to 9.5% observed a single time. Jointly, the top ten make up 25% of the sample.

After removal of 5 bases from V and 3 bases from J, the junction retains 8 bases not matched to a gene. The germline V gene sets CDR1 to MNHNS and CDR2 to SASEGT. Inclusive of the bounding cysteine and phenylalanine, the CDR3 is 15 residues long. The kept DNA is CDR3 alone, 45 bases in frame from the first base. The sample's time point, from its label and the paper: sample taken at primary tumor resection. Donors were some 70 patients with early-stage, untreated non-small cell lung cancer from the lung TRACERx cohort. Whole RNA extracted from tumor and nontumor lung tissue, or from cryopreserved PBMC samples, was used for TCR sequencing without cell sorting. A patient was chosen for TCR sequencing only when enough RNA was available from at least two tumor regions. Before being selected, tumor and adjacent nontumor lung specimens were reviewed by a lung pathologist. This clonotype is deemed large (0.1 to 1%). Its cognate antigen has yet to be identified. There are no base qualities to consult, and no much larger clone falls within one base.

Specimen: lung tumor tissue, collected at surgery. Rearrangement joined TRBV6-1 to TRBJ1-1; a stretch of 8 junction bases matches TRBD1. This clonotype was sampled from a male donor with early-stage non-small cell lung cancer. The DNA sequence is as follows: TGTGCCAGCAGTATTTCAACAGGGGGAGACACTGAAGCTTTCTTT. Its protein reads: CASSISTGGDTEAFF.